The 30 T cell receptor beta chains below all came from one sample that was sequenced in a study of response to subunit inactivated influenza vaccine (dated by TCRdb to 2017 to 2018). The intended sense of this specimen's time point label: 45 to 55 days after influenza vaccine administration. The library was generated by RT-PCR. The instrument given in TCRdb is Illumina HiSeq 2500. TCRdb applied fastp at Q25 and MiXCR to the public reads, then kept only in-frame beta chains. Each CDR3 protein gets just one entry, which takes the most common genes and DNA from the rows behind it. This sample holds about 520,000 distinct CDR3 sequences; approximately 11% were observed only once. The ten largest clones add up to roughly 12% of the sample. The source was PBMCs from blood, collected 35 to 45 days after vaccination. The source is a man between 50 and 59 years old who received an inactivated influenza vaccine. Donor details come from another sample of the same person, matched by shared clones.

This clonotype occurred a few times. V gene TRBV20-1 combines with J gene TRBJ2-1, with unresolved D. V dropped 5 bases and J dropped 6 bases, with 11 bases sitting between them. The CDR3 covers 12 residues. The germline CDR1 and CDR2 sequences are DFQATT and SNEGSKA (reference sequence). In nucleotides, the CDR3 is TGCAGTGCTGGACGAACGATCAATGAGCAGTTCTTC. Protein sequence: CSAGRTINEQFF.

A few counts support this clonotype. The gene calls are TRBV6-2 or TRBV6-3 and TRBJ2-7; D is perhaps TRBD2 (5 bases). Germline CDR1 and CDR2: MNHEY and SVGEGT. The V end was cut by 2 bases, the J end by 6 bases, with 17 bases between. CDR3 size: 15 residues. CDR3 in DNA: TGTGCCAGCAGTTACCCCGGACTGTGGGGAGTCGAGCAGTACTTC. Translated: CASSYPGLWGVEQYF.

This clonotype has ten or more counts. The CDR3 DNA is TGTGCCACCGCTGGAGGGGGCGGAAACACCATATATTTT. Its translation is CATAGGGGNTIYF. The rearrangement links TRBV7-2 to TRBJ1-3; 7 nucleotides align to TRBD1. The germline CDR1 and CDR2 sequences are SGHTA and FQGNSA. The junction had 7 bases not matched to a gene; V was cut back by 10 bases and J by 4 bases. This CDR3 has 13 residues.

The CDR3 loop reads CATKIGGAVSYEQYF. Written as DNA, the CDR3 is TGTGCCACCAAGATAGGGGGGGCCGTCTCCTACGAGCAGTACTTC. The V gene is TRBV28, the J gene TRBJ2-7, with D perhaps TRBD2 (7 bases). The CDR3 has 15 amino acids. The germline V gene encodes CDR1 MDHEN and CDR2 SYDVKM. With 10 bases removed from V and 0 bases from J, the gap between germline ends came to 19 bases.

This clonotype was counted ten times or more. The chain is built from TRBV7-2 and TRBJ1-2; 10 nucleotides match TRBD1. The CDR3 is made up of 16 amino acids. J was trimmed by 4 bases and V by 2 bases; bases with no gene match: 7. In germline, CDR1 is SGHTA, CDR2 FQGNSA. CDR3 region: CASSLLGQGPSYGYTF. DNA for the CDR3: TGTGCCAGCAGCTTATTGGGACAGGGGCCTTCCTATGGCTACACCTTC.

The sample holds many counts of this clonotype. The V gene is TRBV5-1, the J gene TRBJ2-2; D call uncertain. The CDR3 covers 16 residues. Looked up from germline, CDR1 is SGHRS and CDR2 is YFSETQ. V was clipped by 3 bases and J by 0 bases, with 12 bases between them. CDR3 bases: TGCGCCAGCAGCTCCATAGCAGTTGCGAACACCGGGGAGCTGTTTTTT. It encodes CASSSIAVANTGELFF.

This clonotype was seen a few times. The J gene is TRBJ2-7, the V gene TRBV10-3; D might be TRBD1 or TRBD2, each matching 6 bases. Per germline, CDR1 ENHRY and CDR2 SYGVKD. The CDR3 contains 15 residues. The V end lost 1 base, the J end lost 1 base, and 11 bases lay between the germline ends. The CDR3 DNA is TGTGCCATCAGTGAGTTTGGGGGGCCTTCCTACGAGCAGTACTTC. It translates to CAISEFGGPSYEQYF.

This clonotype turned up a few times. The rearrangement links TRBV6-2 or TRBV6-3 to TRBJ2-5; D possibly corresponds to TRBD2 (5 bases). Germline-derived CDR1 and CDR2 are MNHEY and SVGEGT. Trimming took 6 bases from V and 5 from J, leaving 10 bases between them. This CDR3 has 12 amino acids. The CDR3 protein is CASRDPGETQYF. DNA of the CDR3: TGTGCCAGCAGAGACCCGGGGGAGACCCAGTACTTC.

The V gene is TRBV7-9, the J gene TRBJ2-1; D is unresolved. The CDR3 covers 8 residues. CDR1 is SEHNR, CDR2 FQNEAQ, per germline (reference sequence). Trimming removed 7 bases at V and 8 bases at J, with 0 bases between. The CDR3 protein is CASNEQFF. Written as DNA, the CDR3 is TGTGCCAGCAATGAGCAGTTCTTC.

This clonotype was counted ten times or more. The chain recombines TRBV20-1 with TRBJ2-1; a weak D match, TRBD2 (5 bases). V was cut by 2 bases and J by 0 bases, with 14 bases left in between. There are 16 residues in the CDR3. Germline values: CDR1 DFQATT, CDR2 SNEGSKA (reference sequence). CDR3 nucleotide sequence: TGCAGTGCTAGAAGATCGAGCGGCAGCTCCTACAATGAGCAGTTCTTC. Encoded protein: CSARRSSGSSYNEQFF.

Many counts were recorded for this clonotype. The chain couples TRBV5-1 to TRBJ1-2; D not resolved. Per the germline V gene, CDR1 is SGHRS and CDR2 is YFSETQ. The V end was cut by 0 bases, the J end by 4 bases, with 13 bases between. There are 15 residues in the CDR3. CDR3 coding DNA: TGCGCCAGCAGCTTGGAATTCCGGGAGCCCTATGGCTACACCTTC. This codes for CASSLEFREPYGYTF.

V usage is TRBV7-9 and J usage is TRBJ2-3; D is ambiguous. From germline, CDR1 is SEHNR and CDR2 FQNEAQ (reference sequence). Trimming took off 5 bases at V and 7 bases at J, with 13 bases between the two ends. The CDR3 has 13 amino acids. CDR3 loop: CASSPQEEYTQYF. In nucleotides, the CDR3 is TGTGCCAGCAGCCCCCAAGAGGAGTATACGCAGTATTTT.

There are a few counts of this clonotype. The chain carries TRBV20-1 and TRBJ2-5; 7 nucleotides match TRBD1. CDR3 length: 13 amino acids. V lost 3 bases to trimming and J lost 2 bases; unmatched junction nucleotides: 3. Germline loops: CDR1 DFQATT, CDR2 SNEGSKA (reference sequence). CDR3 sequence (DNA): TGCAGTGCTAGGGGGGACAGACAAGAGACCCAGTACTTC. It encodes CSARGDRQETQYF.

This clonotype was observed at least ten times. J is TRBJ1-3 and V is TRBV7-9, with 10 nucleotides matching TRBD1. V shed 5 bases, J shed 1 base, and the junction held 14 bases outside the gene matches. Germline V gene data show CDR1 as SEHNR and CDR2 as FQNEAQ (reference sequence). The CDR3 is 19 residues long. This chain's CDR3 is CASSDRDRGLFVSGNTIYF. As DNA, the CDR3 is TGTGCCAGCAGCGACCGGGACAGGGGATTATTCGTATCTGGAAACACCATATATTTT.

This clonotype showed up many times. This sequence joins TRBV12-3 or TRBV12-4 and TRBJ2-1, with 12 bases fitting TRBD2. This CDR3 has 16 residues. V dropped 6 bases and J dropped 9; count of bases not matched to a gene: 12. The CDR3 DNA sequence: TGTGCCAGCAGGGTGACTAGCGGGAGCGGGTACGGTGAGCAGTTCTTC. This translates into CASRVTSGSGYGEQFF.

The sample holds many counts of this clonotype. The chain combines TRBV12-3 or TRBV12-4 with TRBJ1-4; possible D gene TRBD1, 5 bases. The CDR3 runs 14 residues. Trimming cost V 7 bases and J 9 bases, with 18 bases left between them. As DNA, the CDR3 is TGTGCCAGCACCACAGACAGCTCGCCAAAAAAACTGTTTTTT. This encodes CASTTDSSPKKLFF.

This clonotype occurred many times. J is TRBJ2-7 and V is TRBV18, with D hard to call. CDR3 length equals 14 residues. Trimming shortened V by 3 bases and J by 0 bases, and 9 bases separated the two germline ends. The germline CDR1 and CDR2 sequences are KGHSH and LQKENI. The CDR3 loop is CASSPRSDSYEQYF. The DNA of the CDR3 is TGTGCCAGCTCACCTAGGTCGGACTCCTACGAGCAGTACTTC.

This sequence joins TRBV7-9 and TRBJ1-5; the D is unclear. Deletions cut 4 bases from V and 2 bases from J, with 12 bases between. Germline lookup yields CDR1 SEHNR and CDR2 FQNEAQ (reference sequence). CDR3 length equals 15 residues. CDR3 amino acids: CASSSVGQGNQPQHF. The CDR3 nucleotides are TGTGCCAGCAGCTCCGTTGGCCAGGGCAATCAGCCCCAGCATTTT.

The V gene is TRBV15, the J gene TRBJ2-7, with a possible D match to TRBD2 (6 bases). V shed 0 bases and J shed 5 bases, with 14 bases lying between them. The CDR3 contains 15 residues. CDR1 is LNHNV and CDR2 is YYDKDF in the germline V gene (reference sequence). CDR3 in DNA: TGTGCCACCAGCAGAGATTGGACGGGAGTTCACGAGCAGTACTTC. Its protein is CATSRDWTGVHEQYF.

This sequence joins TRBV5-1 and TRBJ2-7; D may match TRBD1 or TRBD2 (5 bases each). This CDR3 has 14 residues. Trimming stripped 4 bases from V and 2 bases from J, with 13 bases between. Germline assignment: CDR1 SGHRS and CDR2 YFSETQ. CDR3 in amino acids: CASSQGDAAYEQYF. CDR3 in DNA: TGCGCCAGCAGCCAAGGGGACGCAGCCTACGAGCAGTACTTC.

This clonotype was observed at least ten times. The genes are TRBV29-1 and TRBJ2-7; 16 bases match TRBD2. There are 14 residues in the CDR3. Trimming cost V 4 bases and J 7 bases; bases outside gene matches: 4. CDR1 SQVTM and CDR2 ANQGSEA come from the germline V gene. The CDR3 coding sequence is TGCAGCGTTGCCCCGGGACTAGCGGGAGGGGAGCAGTACTTC. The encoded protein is CSVAPGLAGGEQYF.

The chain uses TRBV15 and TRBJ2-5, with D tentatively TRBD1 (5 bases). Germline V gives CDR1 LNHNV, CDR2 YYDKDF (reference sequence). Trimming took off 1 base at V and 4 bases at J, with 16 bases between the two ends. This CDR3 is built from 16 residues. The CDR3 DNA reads TGTGCCACCAGCAGAGTTAAGGCAGGGCCGGCAGAGACCCAGTACTTC. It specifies CATSRVKAGPAETQYF.

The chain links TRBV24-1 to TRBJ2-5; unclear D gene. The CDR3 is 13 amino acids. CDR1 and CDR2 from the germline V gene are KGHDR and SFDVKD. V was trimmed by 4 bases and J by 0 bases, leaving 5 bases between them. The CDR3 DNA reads TGTGCCACCAGTGACACTTACCAAGAGACCCAGTACTTC. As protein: CATSDTYQETQYF.

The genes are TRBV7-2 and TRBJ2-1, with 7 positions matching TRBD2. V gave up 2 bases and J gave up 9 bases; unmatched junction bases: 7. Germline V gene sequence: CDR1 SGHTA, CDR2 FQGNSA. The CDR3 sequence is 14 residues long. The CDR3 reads CASSLWREPGEQFF. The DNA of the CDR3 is TGTGCCAGCAGCTTATGGCGGGAGCCCGGTGAGCAGTTCTTC.

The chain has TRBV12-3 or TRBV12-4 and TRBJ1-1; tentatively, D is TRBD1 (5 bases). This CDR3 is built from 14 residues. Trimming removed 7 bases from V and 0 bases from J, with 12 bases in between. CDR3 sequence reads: CASTLRGMNTEAFF. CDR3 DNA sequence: TGTGCCAGCACCCTGCGGGGGATGAACACTGAAGCTTTCTTT.

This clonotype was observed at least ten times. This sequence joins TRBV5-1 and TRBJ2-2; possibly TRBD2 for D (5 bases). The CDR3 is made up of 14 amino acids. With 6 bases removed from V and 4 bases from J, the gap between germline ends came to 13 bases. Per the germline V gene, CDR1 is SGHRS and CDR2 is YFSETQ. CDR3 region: CASNLRGGTGELFF. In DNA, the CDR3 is TGCGCCAGCAACTTAAGAGGAGGCACCGGGGAGCTGTTTTTT.

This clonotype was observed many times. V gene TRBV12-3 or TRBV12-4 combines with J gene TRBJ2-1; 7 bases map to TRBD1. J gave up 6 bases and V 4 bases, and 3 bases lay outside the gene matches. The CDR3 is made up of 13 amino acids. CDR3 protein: CASSSTGSNEQFF. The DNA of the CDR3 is TGTGCCAGCAGTTCGACAGGGAGCAATGAGCAGTTCTTC.

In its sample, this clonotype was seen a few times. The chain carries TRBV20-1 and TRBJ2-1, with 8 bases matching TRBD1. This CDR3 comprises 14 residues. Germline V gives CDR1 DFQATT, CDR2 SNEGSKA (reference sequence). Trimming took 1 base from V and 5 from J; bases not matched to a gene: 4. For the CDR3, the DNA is TGCAGTGCTAGAGCAGGGGGCGCCGACAATGAGCAGTTCTTC. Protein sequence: CSARAGGADNEQFF.

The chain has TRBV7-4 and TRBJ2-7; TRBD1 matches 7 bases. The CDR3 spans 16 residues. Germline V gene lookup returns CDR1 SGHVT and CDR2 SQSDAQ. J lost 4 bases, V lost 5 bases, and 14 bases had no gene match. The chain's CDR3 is CASSATDSTGKYEQYF. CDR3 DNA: TGTGCCAGCAGCGCAACAGACTCGACAGGGAAGTACGAGCAGTACTTC. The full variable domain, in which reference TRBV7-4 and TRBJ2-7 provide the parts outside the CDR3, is GAGVSQSPRYKVAKRGRDVALRCDSISGHVTLYWYRQTLGQGSEVLTYSQSDAQRDKSGRPSGRFSAERPERSVSTLKIQRTEQGDSAVYLCASSATDSTGKYEQYFGPGTRLTVT.

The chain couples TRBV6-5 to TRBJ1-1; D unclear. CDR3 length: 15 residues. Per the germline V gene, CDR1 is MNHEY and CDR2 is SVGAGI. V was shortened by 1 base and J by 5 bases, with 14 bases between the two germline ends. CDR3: CASSYFASGVTEAFF. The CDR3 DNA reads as TGTGCCAGCAGTTACTTTGCATCCGGGGTAACTGAAGCTTTCTTT.